This TCR beta chain was identified during a study of PD-1 blockade in classical Hodgkin lymphoma. Overall study findings and caveats: Newly diagnosed patients were reported to start with lower TCR diversity than healthy donors.

Every patient had relapsed following autologous stem cell transplantation, and cohorts differed in brentuximab vedotin exposure. Measured with immunoSEQ multiplex PCR; TCRdb has only the in-frame clones, and not every one. The sample shows about 14,000 clones, roughly 78% of them seen only once. The ends were cut back, 3 bases at V and 1 base at J, with 11 bases in the middle. This CDR3 is 14 amino acids long. Looked up from germline, CDR1 is SGHRS and CDR2 is YFSETQ. With regard to this clone: Its antigen is as yet unknown.

The chain recombines TRBV5-1 with TRBJ2-7, with TRBD1 as a possible D gene (6 bases). Sequencing was performed on peripheral blood mononuclear cells (PBMCs), taken before the second cycle of nivolumab. The TCR comes from a human donor with classical Hodgkin lymphoma. CDR3 loop: CASSSSGQSYEQYF. Here the CDR3 DNA reads TGCGCCAGCAGCTCGAGTGGACAGTCCTACGAGCAGTACTTC.